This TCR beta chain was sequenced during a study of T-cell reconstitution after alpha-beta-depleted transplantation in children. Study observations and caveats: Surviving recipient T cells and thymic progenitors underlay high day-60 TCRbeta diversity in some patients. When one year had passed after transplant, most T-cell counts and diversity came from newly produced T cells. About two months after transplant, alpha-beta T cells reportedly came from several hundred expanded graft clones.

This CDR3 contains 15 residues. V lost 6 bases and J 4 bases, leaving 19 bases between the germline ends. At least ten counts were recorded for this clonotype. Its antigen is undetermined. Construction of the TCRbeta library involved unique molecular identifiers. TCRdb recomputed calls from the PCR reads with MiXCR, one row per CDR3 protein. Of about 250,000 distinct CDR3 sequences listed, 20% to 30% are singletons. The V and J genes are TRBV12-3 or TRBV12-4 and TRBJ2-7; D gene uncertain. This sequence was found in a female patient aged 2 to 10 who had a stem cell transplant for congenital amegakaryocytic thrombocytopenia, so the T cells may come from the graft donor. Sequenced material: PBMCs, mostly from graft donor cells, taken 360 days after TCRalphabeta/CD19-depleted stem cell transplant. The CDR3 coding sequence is TGTGCCAGCAGCCGCCTAGGGCCAAGAAGGTACGAGCAGTACTTC. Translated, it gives CASSRLGPRRYEQYF.